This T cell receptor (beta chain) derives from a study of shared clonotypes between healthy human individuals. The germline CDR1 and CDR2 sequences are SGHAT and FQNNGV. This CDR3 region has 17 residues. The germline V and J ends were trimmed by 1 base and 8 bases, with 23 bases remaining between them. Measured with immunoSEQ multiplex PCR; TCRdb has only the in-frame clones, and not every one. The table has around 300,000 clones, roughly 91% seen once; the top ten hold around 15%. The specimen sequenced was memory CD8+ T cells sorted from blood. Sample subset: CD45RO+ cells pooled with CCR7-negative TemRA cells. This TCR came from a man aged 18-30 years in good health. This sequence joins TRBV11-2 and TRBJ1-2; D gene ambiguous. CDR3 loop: CASSLVPVERPKGGYTF. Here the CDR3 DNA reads TGTGCCAGCAGCTTAGTACCGGTTGAGCGCCCAAAAGGAGGCTACACCTTC.